This paragraph reports one TCR beta chain. The antigen is undetermined. TCRdb reprocessed the 5' RACE reads via MiXCR and lists one record per CDR3 protein. Found here are 300,000 to 350,000 distinct CDR3 sequences, approximately 19% of them singletons; the top ten hold roughly 21%. The sample comes from a study of T-cell memory formation after mild COVID-19. V shed 8 bases and J shed 6 bases, with 17 bases lying between them. Per germline, CDR1 LNHDA and CDR2 SQIVND (reference sequence). The CDR3 loop spans 14 amino acids. Study results and caveats: Largely, contracting CD4+ clones fell within CM and EM, and contracting CD8+ clones within EMRA.

The sequenced sample was PBMCs or a T cell subset sorted from them (not recorded which). The sequence came from a man between 18 and 29 years old who had mild COVID-19 (a few samples of this study predate the infection). Cell type and time point are not known. The chain has TRBV19 and TRBJ1-3; D unclear. CDR3 sequence: CASGNIGYENTIYF. Written as DNA, the CDR3 is TGTGCCAGTGGGAACATCGGATACGAAAACACCATATATTTT.